The clone carrying this T cell receptor beta chain was detected ten times or more. TCRdb's copy holds only in-frame clones and misses some; the assay was immunoSEQ multiplex PCR. The sample lists under 250,000 clones, around 83% occurring once. These data originate in a study of blood T cell repertoires in COVID-19. In the study overall: Collection of acute and convalescent COVID-19 samples took place in the United States, Italy and Spain. Sample material is recorded as cDNA or gDNA derived from T cells, B-cell-depleted T cells, or PBMCs.

Deletions cut 4 bases from V and 1 base from J, with 11 bases between. CDR3 length: 15 amino acids. The germline V gene encodes CDR1 SNHLY and CDR2 FYNNEI. The sequencing sample was made of peripheral blood. This clonotype was obtained from a woman in her forties who had recovered from COVID-19. V gene TRBV2 combines with J gene TRBJ2-1; possibly TRBD1 for D (6 bases). The CDR3 DNA follows: TGTGCCAGCAGTGGCCTACAGGGATCCTACAATGAGCAGTTCTTC. This sequence encodes CASSGLQGSYNEQFF.